This T cell receptor beta chain derives from a study of beta chain features in type 1 diabetes (dated by TCRdb to 2016 to 2018). In the study overall: No differences in mean age, gender distribution, total cell number or subset yield were found between patients and healthy donors. A total of roughly 110 million sorted cells were examined across all samples, and the number of cells per subset was strongly correlated with RNA yield. In the study, TCRB repertoires of sorted circulating CD4+ T cell subsets from recently diagnosed type 1 diabetes patients were compared with those of matched healthy donors. Regulatory and stem cell-like memory subsets were isolated from only 8 patients and roughly 8 healthy donors, whereas naive and central memory subsets came from all 30 or so donors. General study outcomes and caveats: At VDJ recombination sites, type 1 diabetes patients had fewer insertions and more deleted nucleotides, which implies abnormalities in thymic rearrangement. PCR might favor shorter templates, but patient and control samples were amplified and corrected together, so any skew would affect both groups equally. Only small numbers of individuals were included in the HLA sub-analyses, which left unresolved whether HLA type had any influence on TCRB rearrangement. Naive, central memory and regulatory TCRB repertoires appeared more similar among patients than among healthy donors. In all four CD4+ subsets, TCRB CDR3 length was moderately but significantly shorter in type 1 diabetes patients. Because cDNA was sequenced instead of genomic DNA, highly expressing activated cells could be over-represented, though the groups showed no difference in activation or CD3 levels.

From each donor, a single peripheral blood sample of 95 to 150 mL on average was drawn into heparinised tubes. Using a panel that included CD45RO, CCR7, CD25, CD127, CD95 and CD27, naive, central memory, regulatory and stem cell-like memory CD4+ T cells were sorted on a BD FACSAria II. All sorted populations exceeded 95% purity. PBMCs were isolated immediately by Lymphoprep density gradient centrifugation and stained directly without culture. To minimize batch effects, samples were stained and sorted in pairs, one healthy donor with one patient per experiment. The entire amount of isolated RNA was reverse transcribed using the High Capacity cDNA Reverse Transcription Kit, so the sequenced TCRB transcripts were expressed ones. Deep immunoSEQ sequencing was performed on naive, central memory and regulatory T cell samples, with an average of roughly 3.3 million total reads per sample. After sorted cells were lysed in RLT buffer, RNA was extracted with DNase-treated RNeasy Micro or Mini kits, with the choice depending on cell number. To prevent cross-contamination, every cell subset was processed on its own, while patient and healthy donor samples were processed together. The immunoSEQ multiplex PCR was used to amplify TCRB sequences from cDNA, yielding 87-bp fragments that span the CDR3 region. Sequencing of the amplicons was performed on the Illumina HiSeq platform. Processing in the source paper ran as follows. Synthetic template baselines were used to correct PCR bias computationally, reads within Hamming distance 2 were collapsed together, and singletons that could not be merged were discarded. Reads were aligned to IMGT to assign V, D and J genes, CDR3 length, and insertions or deletions at six rearrangement sites. Within each subset, clonotype counts were normalized to the number of sorted cells before true diversity and Gini coefficients were calculated with the tcR R package. The overlap coefficient, calculated on TCRB nucleotide sequences, was used to measure repertoire sharing. Out-of-frame TCRB sequences from naive cells were analyzed to stand in for the pre-selection repertoire. This is the immuneACCESS table as TCRdb keeps it, with only in-frame sequences that have V and J called. A part of the clones is gone; compared with another copy, unresolved V genes explain less than half, and the rest is unexplained. From that table come the V and J calls and clone size; the DNA was used to work out D and trimming. Within this sample are nearly 700,000 clones, with roughly 12% of them counted one time only. Of the sample, around 0.022% falls within the top ten clones.

This clone has only a few counts. The antigen this receptor binds is unknown. Nothing much larger sits one base from this clone, and base qualities are not available. From the germline V gene (reference sequence), CDR1 is SGHNT and CDR2 is YYREEE. Including cysteine and phenylalanine, the CDR3 has 14 amino acids. The sequence is cut down to CDR3 DNA, 42 bases in frame from base 1. V is shortened by 0 bases, J by 4 bases, and the region joining them spans 10 bases. The sequenced material came from naive CD4+ T cells from blood. The cell subset or site tag for this specimen amounts to: true naive CD4+ T cells. This receptor was obtained from a man between 18 and 35 years old with type 1 diabetes. The chain links TRBV5-4 with TRBJ1-1; tentative D gene TRBD1, with 5 bases matching. The nucleotide sequence is TGTGCCAGCAGCTTGGGAGGGGCGGCCACTGAAGCTTTCTTT. Its translation reads: CASSLGGAATEAFF.